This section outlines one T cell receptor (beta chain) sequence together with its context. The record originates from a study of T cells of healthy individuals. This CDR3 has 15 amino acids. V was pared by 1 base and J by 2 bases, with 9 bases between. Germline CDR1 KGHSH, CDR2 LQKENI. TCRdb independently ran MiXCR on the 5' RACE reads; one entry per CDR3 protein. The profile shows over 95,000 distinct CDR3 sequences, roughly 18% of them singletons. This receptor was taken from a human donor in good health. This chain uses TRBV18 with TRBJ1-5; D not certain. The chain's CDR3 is CASSPRAQGNQPQHF. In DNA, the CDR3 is TGTGCCAGCTCACCACGGGCCCAAGGCAATCAGCCCCAGCATTTT.